Shown below are 26 T cell receptor beta chains from a single sample sequenced in a study of shared clonotypes between healthy human individuals. CD45RO-negative CD8 cells positively selected for CCR7 made up the naive population, which excluded terminally differentiated effector memory CD45RA+ cells. Repertoires were generated with immunoSEQ multiplex PCR, while TCRdb's copy carries only in-frame clones and drops some. The data show about 2 million clones, approximately 95% seen once. Sequenced sample: naive CD8+ T cells sorted from blood. These receptors were collected from a man aged 18 to 35 in good health.

In DNA form, the CDR3 reads TGTGCCAGCAGCTCCGGGACAGAGTCCTACGAGCAGTACTTC. It codes for CASSSGTESYEQYF. V is TRBV11-3 and J is TRBJ2-7, with 7 bases that match TRBD1. CDR3 length: 14 amino acids. The V segment lost 4 bases and the J segment 1 base; nucleotides outside the gene matches: 4. The germline CDR1 and CDR2 sequences are SGHNT and YENEEA.

The chain links TRBV2 to TRBJ1-2; no firm D call. V was shortened by 0 bases and J by 3 bases, with 14 bases between the two germline ends. Germline CDR1 reads SNHLY; CDR2 reads FYNNEI. The CDR3 spans 16 residues. The CDR3 region is CASSEATALDHYGYTF. The CDR3 DNA reads as TGTGCCAGCAGTGAAGCGACGGCCCTCGACCACTATGGCTACACCTTC.

V is TRBV4-3 and J is TRBJ1-1; perhaps TRBD1 as D (5 bases). Germline CDR1 reads LGHNA; CDR2 reads YSLEER. V gave up 1 base and J gave up 1 base, with 10 bases separating them. CDR3 length: 15 amino acids. CDR3 region: CASSQGIGGNTEAFF. As DNA, the CDR3 is TGCGCCAGCAGCCAAGGGATCGGGGGGAACACTGAAGCTTTCTTT.

This chain connects TRBV12-5 to TRBJ2-2, with D uncertain. Germline V CDR1 and CDR2: LGHNT, FRNRAP. This CDR3 comprises 11 residues. Trimming took 4 bases from V and 6 from J, leaving 3 bases between them. The CDR3 sequence is CASGWAGELFF. Here the CDR3 DNA reads TGTGCTAGTGGTTGGGCCGGGGAGCTGTTTTTT.

V gene TRBV2 combines with J gene TRBJ2-2, with 7 bases that match TRBD2. Germline values: CDR1 SNHLY, CDR2 FYNNEI. The CDR3 has 14 residues. Trimming at V came to 6 bases and at J to 5 bases, leaving 6 bases not matched to a gene. CDR3 amino acids: CASSRLAATGELFF. In nucleotides, the CDR3 is TGTGCCAGCAGCCGACTAGCTGCAACCGGGGAGCTGTTTTTT.

The chain uses TRBV5-6 and TRBJ1-5; 8 nucleotides align to TRBD1. This CDR3 has 15 amino acids. J gave up 3 bases and V 4 bases, and 6 bases lay outside the gene matches. CDR1 and CDR2 from the germline V gene are SGHDT and YYEEEE. This CDR3 is CASSRTGFYNQPQHF. The DNA for the CDR3 is TGTGCCAGCAGCAGGACAGGGTTTTACAATCAGCCCCAGCATTTT.

As DNA, the CDR3 is TGCAGCGCCTTTACGGGGGAAGGCTATGGCTACACCTTC. It is translated as CSAFTGEGYGYTF. The chain links TRBV29-1 to TRBJ1-2, with D tentatively TRBD1 (5 bases). The germline CDR1 and CDR2 sequences are SQVTM and ANQGSEA. This CDR3 has 13 residues. Trimming pared 7 bases from V and 4 bases from J, leaving 16 bases between. The full variable domain, completed using reference TRBV29-1 and TRBJ1-2, is SAVISQKPSRDICQRGTSLTIQCQVDSQVTMMFWYRQQPGQSLTLIATANQGSEATYESGFVIDKFPISRPNLTFSTLTVSNMSPEDSSIYLCSAFTGEGYGYTFGSGTRLTVV.

The V gene is TRBV12-2, the J gene TRBJ1-2; TRBD1, the table's D call, lacks a check against the DNA. TRBV12-2 represents a pseudogene. CDR3 length: 15 amino acids. CDR3 sequence reads: CASRTTPKTTYGYTF. The CDR3 DNA reads TGTGCAAGTCGCACGACACCGAAAACAACATATGGCTACACCTTC.

The chain carries TRBV6-4 and TRBJ2-5, with D possibly matching TRBD2 (6 bases). Trimming cost V 0 bases and J 0 bases, with 11 bases left between them. This CDR3 contains 16 residues. The germline V gene has CDR1 MRHNA and CDR2 SNTAGT. CDR3 region: CASSDSFGSYQETQYF. The CDR3 coding sequence is TGTGCCAGCAGTGACTCCTTCGGGAGTTACCAAGAGACCCAGTACTTC.

On this clone: Distinct nucleotide sequences in the sample also encode this CDR3. The V and J genes are TRBV27 and TRBJ1-1, with TRBD1 identical over 10 bases. Germline V CDR1 and CDR2: MNHEY, SMNVEV (reference sequence). The CDR3 totals 13 residues. V dropped 5 bases and J dropped 8; count of bases not matched to a gene: 5. The CDR3 protein is CASSPGQGTEAFF. CDR3 nucleotide sequence: TGTGCCAGCAGTCCGGGACAGGGGACGGAAGCTTTCTTT.

Points on this clone: Other DNA sequences of this sample code for an identical CDR3. The chain recombines TRBV6-6 with TRBJ1-2; D ambiguous. This CDR3 is built from 10 residues. Trimming removed 2 bases at V and 8 bases at J, with 3 bases between. Germline lookup yields CDR1 MNHNY and CDR2 SVGAGI (reference sequence). Here the CDR3 reads CASSYGGYTF. DNA for the CDR3: TGTGCCAGCAGTTACGGAGGCTACACCTTC.

The J gene is TRBJ1-6, the V gene TRBV5-1, with D unclear. V was clipped by 1 base and J by 8 bases, with 10 bases between them. The V gene's germline CDR1 is SGHRS and CDR2 YFSETQ. This CDR3 has 14 residues. In DNA form, the CDR3 reads TGCGCCAGCAGCTTGCTTAGGGATGATTCACCCCTCCACTTT. The encoded protein is CASSLLRDDSPLHF.

This chain joins TRBV4-1 and TRBJ2-1, with D perhaps matching TRBD2 (7 bases). Trimming left V 0 bases short and J 4 bases short, with 19 bases between. This CDR3 is built from 18 residues. CDR1 MGHRA and CDR2 YSYEKL come from the germline V gene. CDR3: CASSQEGGAGATYNEQFF. The CDR3 DNA is TGCGCCAGCAGCCAAGAGGGCGGGGCGGGGGCCACTTACAATGAGCAGTTCTTC.

The rearrangement joins TRBV28 to TRBJ2-7, with a possible D match to TRBD2 (5 bases). Trimming left V 2 bases short and J 2 bases short, with 16 bases between. The germline V gene has CDR1 MDHEN and CDR2 SYDVKM. The CDR3 has 16 residues. CDR3 sequence (DNA): TGTGCCAGCAGTTTAAGGACTGGGATCCACACCTACGAGCAGTACTTC. Its protein is CASSLRTGIHTYEQYF.

This chain joins TRBV9 and TRBJ1-1; D not resolved. CDR1 SGDLS and CDR2 YYNGEE come from the germline V gene. The germline V and J ends were trimmed by 2 bases and 1 base, with 6 bases remaining between them. The CDR3 is 13 residues long. CDR3 bases: TGTGCCAGCAGCGTCAGGCGGAACACTGAAGCTTTCTTT. Translation: CASSVRRNTEAFF.

In the case of this clone: Other DNA sequences in the sample encode the same CDR3. The rearrangement uses TRBV28 and TRBJ2-1; 14 bases fit TRBD2. This CDR3 comprises 15 residues. Germline CDR1 and CDR2: MDHEN and SYDVKM. J was trimmed by 8 bases and V by 5 bases; bases with no gene match: 5. The CDR3 region is CASSLGTSGGDEQFF. The CDR3 DNA sequence: TGTGCCAGCAGTCTTGGGACTAGCGGGGGTGATGAGCAGTTCTTC.

As for this clone: An end of the junction does not agree with germline; a read error may underlie this. The chain combines TRBV5-3 with TRBJ2-7; D is unresolved. TRBV5-3 is placed among ORFs of uncertain function. This CDR3 has 13 residues. The CDR3 sequence: CASSLRLTYEQYF. CDR3 nucleotide sequence: TGTGCCAGCAGCTTAAGGCTAACCTACGAGCAGTACTTC.

CDR3 in amino acids: CASSLNPGVNNEQFF. The CDR3 region has the DNA TGTGCCAGCAGCCTCAACCCAGGAGTTAACAATGAGCAGTTCTTC. The chain is built from TRBV7-8 and TRBJ2-1; D is ambiguous. Germline assignment: CDR1 SGHVS and CDR2 FQNEAQ. The CDR3 has 15 residues. The V end was cut by 5 bases, the J end by 5 bases, with 16 bases between.

The CDR3 is CASGTGNTIYF. The DNA of the CDR3 is TGTGCCAGCGGGACAGGAAACACCATATATTTT. The V and J genes are TRBV25-1 and TRBJ1-3, with D perhaps TRBD1 (6 bases). This CDR3 contains 11 residues. The germline V gene encodes CDR1 MGHDK and CDR2 SYGVNS. V lost 8 bases and J lost 4, with 6 bases in between.

The chain links TRBV27 to TRBJ1-1; D is unclear. CDR3 length equals 14 residues. The germline gives CDR1 MNHEY, CDR2 SMNVEV (reference sequence). V was pared by 6 bases and J by 1 base, with 12 bases between. The CDR3 region has the DNA TGTGCCAGCAGCCCCGGGTTACCGAACACTGAAGCTTTCTTT. Translated: CASSPGLPNTEAFF.

The chain is built from TRBV28 and TRBJ1-4; maybe TRBD1 (6 bases). This CDR3 has 14 amino acids. The germline V gene has CDR1 MDHEN and CDR2 SYDVKM. Trimming shortened V by 6 bases and J by 6 bases, and 14 bases separated the two germline ends. CDR3 sequence (DNA): TGTGCCAGCAGCTCGGGGGGCCATCATGAAAAACTGTTTTTT. Translating it yields CASSSGGHHEKLFF.

The rearrangement joins TRBV10-1 to TRBJ2-7; no clear D. This CDR3 has 14 residues. Germline-derived CDR1 and CDR2 are WNHNN and SYGVQD (reference sequence). V was clipped by 8 bases and J by 6 bases, with 20 bases between them. The CDR3 loop reads CASHPSGTPSEQYF. CDR3 bases: TGCGCCAGCCACCCTTCGGGCACCCCCTCCGAGCAGTACTTC.

The chain employs TRBV5-4 and TRBJ1-2, with D unresolved. Germline loops: CDR1 SGHNT, CDR2 YYREEE (reference sequence). V gave up 2 bases and J gave up 4 bases, with 9 bases separating them. The length of the CDR3 is 13 residues. For the CDR3, the DNA is TGTGCCAGCAGCTTCAAGGGTAGCTATGGCTACACCTTC. It codes for CASSFKGSYGYTF.

The CDR3 is CASSWGGFDYEQYF. Here the CDR3 DNA reads TGTGCCAGCAGCTGGGGCGGGTTCGACTACGAGCAGTACTTC. The chain carries TRBV6-1 and TRBJ2-7, with D perhaps being TRBD1 or TRBD2 (5 bases each). In germline, CDR1 is MNHNS, CDR2 SASEGT. The CDR3 consists of 14 residues. V was cut by 6 bases and J by 3 bases, with 15 bases left in between.

As concerns this clone: In the same sample, other DNA sequences code for this CDR3. The J gene is TRBJ1-4, the V gene TRBV27; weak D call: TRBD1 (6 bases). Trimming shortened V by 5 bases and J by 2 bases, and 9 bases separated the two germline ends. CDR3 length: 14 amino acids. Germline CDR1 and CDR2: MNHEY and SMNVEV (reference sequence). The CDR3 nucleotides are TGTGCCAGCAGTAAAACAGGGACTAATGAAAAACTGTTTTTT. This gives the protein CASSKTGTNEKLFF.

CDR3 coding DNA: TGTGCCATCAGTGAGTTGGAGGTAGATACGCAGTATTTT. Translated, it gives CAISELEVDTQYF. This rearrangement joins TRBV10-3 to TRBJ2-3; D perhaps matches TRBD2 (5 bases). The CDR3 runs to 13 residues. V lost 1 base and J lost 5, with 7 bases in between. The germline CDR1 and CDR2 sequences are ENHRY and SYGVKD.